Below are 28 T cell receptor beta chains sequenced from a single sample in a study of shared clonotypes between healthy human individuals. The data were produced by immunoSEQ multiplex PCR, yet TCRdb's version contains in-frame clones alone and is incomplete. The repertoire holds about 2.4 million clones, with over 85% as singletons. Source material: naive CD4+ T cells sorted from blood. The subset was: CD45RA+ positively selected. The receptors stem from a man aged 18 to 30 in good health.

For this clone: The identical CDR3 is also encoded by other nucleotide sequences in the sample. The J gene is TRBJ2-7, the V gene TRBV27; D may be TRBD1 or TRBD2 (6 bases each). Looked up from germline, CDR1 is MNHEY and CDR2 is SMNVEV (reference sequence). V lost 4 bases and J lost 3, with 13 bases in between. The CDR3 length is 14 residues. CDR3 bases: TGTGCCAGCAGTTCTTTAGGGGGGAGCTACGAGCAGTACTTC. Translating it yields CASSSLGGSYEQYF.

This clone was counted a single time. The chain uses TRBV7-9 and TRBJ2-4; 12 bases align to TRBD1. This CDR3 spans 14 amino acids. V lost 5 bases to trimming and J lost 8 bases; unmatched junction nucleotides: 4. Germline CDR1 SEHNR, CDR2 FQNEAQ (reference sequence). The CDR3 DNA is TGTGCCAGCAGCCGGGGACAGGGGGCGGACATTCAGTACTTC. Amino acid sequence: CASSRGQGADIQYF.

The rearrangement joins TRBV28 to TRBJ1-5; maybe TRBD1 (5 bases). CDR1 MDHEN and CDR2 SYDVKM come from the germline V gene. Trimming pared 6 bases from V and 2 bases from J, leaving 14 bases between. CDR3 size: 15 residues. The CDR3 DNA is TGTGCCAGCAGCCCACCCTCGGGACGCAATCAGCCCCAGCATTTT. This sequence encodes CASSPPSGRNQPQHF.

V is TRBV14 and J is TRBJ2-7, with 7 bases lining up with TRBD2. CDR1 is SGHDN, CDR2 FVKESK, per germline. Trimming removed 4 bases from V and 2 bases from J; junction bases left unmatched: 11. The CDR3 is 16 amino acids. For the CDR3, the DNA is TGTGCCAGCAGCCCTGGGGGAGGGTCCTACACCTACGAGCAGTACTTC. Translating it yields CASSPGGGSYTYEQYF. Drawing the rest from reference TRBV14 and TRBJ2-7, the complete variable domain is EAGVTQFPSHSVIEKGQTVTLRCDPISGHDNLYWYRRVMGKEIKFLLHFVKESKQDESGMPNNRFLAERTGGTYSTLKVQPAELEDSGVYFCASSPGGGSYTYEQYFGPGTRLTVT.

The V and J genes are TRBV28 and TRBJ1-5; 7 nucleotides align to TRBD1. CDR1 is MDHEN and CDR2 is SYDVKM in the germline V gene. The CDR3 covers 15 residues. V dropped 1 base and J dropped 11; count of bases not matched to a gene: 11. CDR3 residues: CASSLSPSTGRAQHF. Written as DNA, the CDR3 is TGTGCCAGCAGTTTATCCCCCTCGACAGGGAGGGCCCAGCATTTT.

In the case of this clone: Other DNA sequences in the same sample also yield this CDR3. The CDR3 nucleotides read TGTGCCAGCAGTGAATCAGGAGGGTTAAACACTGAAGCTTTCTTT. As protein: CASSESGGLNTEAFF. The chain has TRBV6-1 and TRBJ1-1; D gene unclear. Germline CDR1 MNHNS, CDR2 SASEGT. The V end was cut by 2 bases, the J end by 2 bases, with 12 bases between. CDR3 length: 15 amino acids.

CDR3 region: CASRPGTGPRETQYF. The CDR3 DNA reads as TGTGCCAGCAGACCCGGGACAGGACCAAGGGAGACCCAGTACTTC. The chain has TRBV6-1 and TRBJ2-5, with 8 positions matching TRBD1. Germline CDR1 and CDR2: MNHNS and SASEGT. V lost 6 bases, J lost 5 bases, and 11 bases stayed unmatched. The CDR3 is 15 residues long.

The V call is TRBV19, the J call TRBJ2-1, with D perhaps assigned TRBD1 or TRBD2 (7 bases each). In germline, CDR1 is LNHDA, CDR2 SQIVND (reference sequence). This CDR3 contains 15 residues. Trimming stripped 5 bases from V and 5 bases from J, with 16 bases between. This CDR3 is CASSDPGGEHNEQFF. The CDR3 coding sequence is TGTGCCAGTAGTGATCCAGGGGGGGAACACAATGAGCAGTTCTTC.

The chain combines TRBV28 with TRBJ1-5; a possible D gene is TRBD1 (6 bases). The CDR3 is made up of 15 amino acids. The V gene's germline CDR1 is MDHEN and CDR2 SYDVKM. V was clipped by 9 bases and J by 0 bases, with 15 bases between them. The DNA of the CDR3 is TGTGCCAGTAAAGAGACAGGTTATAGCAATCAGCCCCAGCATTTT. Encoded protein: CASKETGYSNQPQHF.

J is TRBJ1-6 and V is TRBV7-2; TRBD1 agrees at 9 bases. The CDR3 has 14 amino acids. The germline gives CDR1 SGHTA, CDR2 FQGNSA. The J segment lost 9 bases and the V segment lost 5 bases, leaving 5 bases of the junction unmatched. The CDR3 loop reads CASSRGQGGSPLHF. As DNA, the CDR3 is TGTGCCAGCAGCCGGGGACAGGGAGGTTCACCCCTCCACTTT. Combining the CDR3 with reference TRBV7-2 and TRBJ1-6 gives the whole variable domain GAGVSQSPSNKVTEKGKDVELRCDPISGHTALYWYRQSLGQGLEFLIYFQGNSAPDKSGLPSDRFSAERTGGSVSTLTIQRTQQEDSAVYLCASSRGQGGSPLHFGNGTRLTVT.

This clone was picked up a small number of times. This rearrangement joins TRBV5-8 to TRBJ1-4, with D maybe TRBD1 (5 bases). Germline-derived CDR1 and CDR2 are SGHTS and YDEGEE. V lost 7 bases to trimming and J lost 5 bases, with 15 bases between them. The CDR3 is 14 amino acids. CDR3 loop: CASLDSGRNEKLFF. In nucleotides, the CDR3 is TGTGCCAGCCTTGACTCGGGACGGAATGAAAAACTGTTTTTT.

The chain couples TRBV5-1 to TRBJ2-2; D uncertain. Germline V gene data show CDR1 as SGHRS and CDR2 as YFSETQ. V dropped 0 bases and J dropped 4 bases, with 10 bases sitting between them. The length of the CDR3 is 15 residues. The CDR3 DNA is TGCGCCAGCAGCTTGGTTGGAGAGACCACCGGGGAGCTGTTTTTT. Encoded protein: CASSLVGETTGELFF.

The rearrangement uses TRBV6-5 and TRBJ1-5, with a tentative D call TRBD1 (5 bases). The V and J ends lost 5 bases and 5 bases respectively, with 10 bases between them. CDR1 is MNHEY, CDR2 SVGAGI, per germline. The CDR3 contains 13 residues. The CDR3 nucleotides are TGTGCCAGCAGTCGGGGGAAGGATCAGCCCCAGCATTTT. Residues: CASSRGKDQPQHF.

J is TRBJ1-2 and V is TRBV30; D perhaps matches TRBD1 (6 bases). From germline, CDR1 is GTSNPN and CDR2 SVGIG (reference sequence). Trimming pared 4 bases from V and 6 bases from J, leaving 12 bases between. The length of the CDR3 is 12 residues. CDR3 protein: CAWTGQRDGYTF. The CDR3 region has the DNA TGTGCCTGGACAGGACAGAGGGATGGCTACACCTTC.

The chain carries TRBV10-3 and TRBJ2-1, with D perhaps matching TRBD1 (6 bases). This CDR3 is built from 12 residues. V was pared by 8 bases and J by 7 bases, with 12 bases between. Germline assignment: CDR1 ENHRY and CDR2 SYGVKD. CDR3 sequence reads: CAILNRANEQFF. The CDR3 bases are TGTGCCATCTTGAACAGGGCGAATGAGCAGTTCTTC.

The chain uses TRBV4-1 and TRBJ2-4; D perhaps matches TRBD2 (7 bases). The CDR3 totals 16 residues. V dropped 0 bases and J dropped 3 bases, with 12 bases sitting between them. Germline V gives CDR1 MGHRA, CDR2 YSYEKL. The CDR3 spells CASSQDSGGSKNIQYF. The CDR3 DNA reads as TGCGCCAGCAGCCAAGATTCGGGGGGCAGCAAAAACATTCAGTACTTC.

The chain carries TRBV4-1 and TRBJ2-7; TRBD1 aligns across 8 bases. Germline CDR1 and CDR2: MGHRA and YSYEKL. This CDR3 is 15 amino acids long. V gave up 4 bases and J gave up 3 bases; unmatched junction bases: 8. The CDR3 region is CASSPGRDRSYEQYF. The CDR3, as DNA: TGCGCCAGCAGCCCAGGTCGGGACAGGAGCTACGAGCAGTACTTC.

The genes are TRBV28 and TRBJ1-6, with unresolved D. The V end was cut by 6 bases, the J end by 7 bases, with 10 bases between. CDR3 length: 13 amino acids. Germline V gene lookup returns CDR1 MDHEN and CDR2 SYDVKM. The chain's CDR3 is CASRGEGNSPLHF. For the CDR3, the DNA is TGTGCCAGCAGGGGCGAGGGCAATTCACCCCTCCACTTT.

This chain joins TRBV28 and TRBJ2-7; TRBD2 might be the D (7 bases). Germline values: CDR1 MDHEN, CDR2 SYDVKM. The CDR3 has 15 amino acids. V lost 2 bases to trimming and J lost 11 bases, with 22 bases between them. The CDR3 loop is CASSLNRHVRGGEYF. For the CDR3, the DNA is TGTGCCAGCAGTTTAAATCGGCACGTGCGAGGGGGGGAGTACTTC. Variable domain in full (rest from reference TRBV28 and TRBJ2-7): DVKVTQSSRYLVKRTGEKVFLECVQDMDHENMFWYRQDPGLGLRLIYFSYDVKMKEKGDIPEGYSVSREKKERFSLILESASTNQTSMYLCASSLNRHVRGGEYFGPGTRLTVT.

This clone was observed once. This sequence joins TRBV5-1 and TRBJ1-4; D may be TRBD1 (6 bases). Germline CDR1 SGHRS, CDR2 YFSETQ. The CDR3 length is 15 residues. Deletions cut 4 bases from V and 6 bases from J, with 16 bases between. The CDR3 loop reads CASSKNRGGYEKLFF. The CDR3 DNA reads as TGCGCCAGCAGCAAAAATAGGGGGGGCTATGAAAAACTGTTTTTT.

On this clone: At the DNA level, this CDR3 is encoded by other sequences in the same sample as well. This chain links TRBV19 with TRBJ2-7; D perhaps matches TRBD1 (6 bases). V dropped 3 bases and J dropped 2 bases, with 11 bases sitting between them. The CDR3 runs to 14 residues. Germline CDR1 reads LNHDA; CDR2 reads SQIVND (reference sequence). This CDR3 is CASSIGRGTYEQYF. CDR3 DNA sequence: TGTGCCAGTAGTATCGGCAGGGGCACCTACGAGCAGTACTTC.

This clone turned up a few times. Distinct nucleotide sequences in the sample also encode this CDR3. The DNA for the CDR3 is TGTGCCAGCGGGACAGGCTATGGCTACACCTTC. It translates to CASGTGYGYTF. This chain connects TRBV2 to TRBJ1-2; 8 nucleotides agree with TRBD1. The CDR3 length is 11 residues. Unmatched junction bases numbered 0, after V lost 8 bases and J lost 4 bases. In germline, CDR1 is SNHLY, CDR2 FYNNEI.

In this sample, this clone turned up once. CDR3 loop: CSAVRNEKLFF. The DNA of the CDR3 is TGCAGTGCCGTCCGGAATGAAAAACTGTTTTTT. This sequence joins TRBV20-1 and TRBJ1-4, with no clear D. This CDR3 comprises 11 residues. V lost 6 bases and J lost 5, with 7 bases in between. Germline CDR1 DFQATT, CDR2 SNEGSKA (reference sequence).

V usage is TRBV15 and J usage is TRBJ2-1, with TRBD1 as a possible D gene (6 bases). The V end was cut by 0 bases, the J end by 5 bases, with 8 bases between. The CDR3 spans 14 residues. CDR1 is LNHNV, CDR2 YYDKDF, per germline (reference sequence). The CDR3 loop reads CATSRDGTHNEQFF. CDR3 DNA sequence: TGTGCCACCAGCAGAGATGGGACACACAATGAGCAGTTCTTC. Full variable domain (missing parts from reference TRBV15 and TRBJ2-1): DAMVIQNPRYQVTQFGKPVTLSCSQTLNHNVMYWYQQKSSQAPKLLFHYYDKDFNNEADTPDNFQSRRPNTSFCFLDIRSPGLGDTAMYLCATSRDGTHNEQFFGPGTRLTVL.

V and J are TRBV5-6 and TRBJ1-2; D gene unclear. Germline V gene lookup returns CDR1 SGHDT and CDR2 YYEEEE. V was cut by 3 bases and J by 4 bases, with 19 bases left in between. The CDR3 length is 16 residues. The DNA of the CDR3 is TGTGCCAGCAGCTCCCGGCGAACCTCCTTGGCCTATGGCTACACCTTC. Amino acid sequence: CASSSRRTSLAYGYTF.

This rearrangement joins TRBV6-6 to TRBJ1-2; 7 bases align to TRBD1. The CDR3 runs 13 residues. CDR1 is MNHNY and CDR2 is SVGAGI in the germline V gene (reference sequence). With V trimmed by 6 bases and J by 4 bases, 5 bases remained unmatched. CDR3 loop: CASRTTGIYGYTF. The DNA for the CDR3 is TGTGCCAGCAGGACGACAGGGATCTATGGCTACACCTTC.

As to this clone: The same CDR3 also results from other DNA sequences found in this sample. V gene TRBV30 combines with J gene TRBJ1-3; maybe TRBD1 (6 bases). The CDR3 length is 19 residues. The V and J ends lost 1 base and 0 bases respectively, with 22 bases between them. CDR1 and CDR2 (germline): GTSNPN, SVGIG (reference sequence). This chain's CDR3 is CAWSDLPIFGTSSGNTIYF. For the CDR3, the DNA is TGTGCCTGGAGTGACCTCCCCATATTTGGGACAAGCTCTGGAAACACCATATATTTT.

This clone was found a few times. This chain connects TRBV5-6 to TRBJ1-1; D is perhaps TRBD1 (6 bases). The germline gives CDR1 SGHDT, CDR2 YYEEEE. The V end was cut by 1 base, the J end by 1 base, with 11 bases between. CDR3 length: 15 amino acids. CDR3 sequence: CASSLTGKGNTEAFF. The CDR3 DNA reads as TGTGCCAGCAGCTTGACAGGGAAGGGGAACACTGAAGCTTTCTTT.